These 6 T cell receptor beta chains were all obtained from the same sample, sequenced in a study of blood T cell repertoires in COVID-19. Only in-frame clones appear in the TCRdb table, and some are missing; sequencing was by immunoSEQ multiplex PCR. The table shows tens of thousands of clones, with approximately 88% occurring only once. Sequencing was carried out using peripheral blood. Receptor source: a human donor in a cohort sampled during active COVID-19.

This chain links TRBV19 with TRBJ2-7; D is possibly TRBD1 (5 bases). CDR1 LNHDA and CDR2 SQIVND come from the germline V gene (reference sequence). CDR3 size: 12 residues. Trimming shortened V by 10 bases and J by 7 bases, and 17 bases separated the two germline ends. The CDR3 sequence: CAKGNLKEEQYF. CDR3 DNA: TGTGCCAAGGGGAACCTAAAGGAAGAGCAGTACTTC.

The chain has TRBV4-1 and TRBJ2-2; possibly TRBD2 for D (6 bases). This CDR3 has 15 amino acids. Germline CDR1 and CDR2: MGHRA and YSYEKL. Trimming took 0 bases from V and 7 from J, leaving 12 bases between them. CDR3 region: CASSQEGTRGGELFF. The DNA for the CDR3 is TGCGCCAGCAGCCAAGAAGGGACTCGGGGCGGGGAGCTGTTTTTT.

V gene TRBV5-5 combines with J gene TRBJ2-3; 7 nucleotides agree with TRBD1. With V trimmed by 2 bases and J by 2 bases, 8 bases remained unmatched. There are 16 residues in the CDR3. Looked up from germline, CDR1 is SGHKS and CDR2 is YYEKEE (reference sequence). CDR3 residues: CASSFERGGSTDTQYF. The CDR3 DNA reads as TGTGCCAGCAGCTTTGAGCGAGGGGGCTCCACAGATACGCAGTATTTT.

This clone appeared once. The chain carries TRBV27 and TRBJ2-2; 8 bases map to TRBD2. Germline V gene data show CDR1 as MNHEY and CDR2 as SMNVEV (reference sequence). Unmatched junction bases numbered 1, after V lost 6 bases and J lost 4 bases. The CDR3 has 13 residues. The CDR3 sequence: CASRGTSTGELFF. Here the CDR3 DNA reads TGTGCCAGCAGGGGGACTAGCACCGGGGAGCTGTTTTTT.

CDR3 DNA sequence: TGTGCCAGCAGCCTCCGGAGTAGCGGGAGGGGGAACACCGGGGAGCTGTTTTTT. It translates to CASSLRSSGRGNTGELFF. The gene calls are TRBV9 and TRBJ2-2; 11 nucleotides agree with TRBD2. The J segment lost 1 base and the V segment lost 4 bases, leaving 9 bases of the junction unmatched. Germline CDR1 reads SGDLS; CDR2 reads YYNGEE. This CDR3 is built from 18 residues. The full variable domain, with the rest looked up from reference TRBV9 and TRBJ2-2, is DSGVTQTPKHLITATGQRVTLRCSPRSGDLSVYWYQQSLDQGLQFLIQYYNGEERAKGNILERFSAQQFPDLHSELNLSSLELGDSALYFCASSLRSSGRGNTGELFFGEGSRLTVL.

In regard to this clone: The junction differs from germline at one of its ends, possibly a read error. The chain links TRBV18 to TRBJ2-2; 7 bases are a match to TRBD1. The CDR3 sequence is 15 residues long. Germline V gene lookup returns CDR1 KGHSH and CDR2 LQKENI. The CDR3 DNA reads as TGTGCCAGCTCACCAAACAGGGGCGACACCGGCGAGCTGTTTTTT. This encodes CASSPNRGDTGELFF.